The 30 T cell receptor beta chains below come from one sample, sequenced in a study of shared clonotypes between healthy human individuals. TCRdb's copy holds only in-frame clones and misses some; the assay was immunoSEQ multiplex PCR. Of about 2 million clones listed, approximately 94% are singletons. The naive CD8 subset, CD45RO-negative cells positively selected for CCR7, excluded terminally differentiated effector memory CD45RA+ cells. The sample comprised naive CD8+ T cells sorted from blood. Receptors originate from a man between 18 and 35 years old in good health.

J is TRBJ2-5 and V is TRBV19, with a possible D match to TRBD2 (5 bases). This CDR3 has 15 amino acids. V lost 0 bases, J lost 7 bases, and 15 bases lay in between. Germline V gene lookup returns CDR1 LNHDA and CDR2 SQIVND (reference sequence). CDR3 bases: TGTGCCAGTAGTATAGATCGAGAGGGATCGGGGACCCAGTACTTC. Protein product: CASSIDREGSGTQYF.

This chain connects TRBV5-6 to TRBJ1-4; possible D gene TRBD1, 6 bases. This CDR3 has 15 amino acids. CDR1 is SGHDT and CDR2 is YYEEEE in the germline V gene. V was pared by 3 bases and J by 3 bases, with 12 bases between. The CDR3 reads CASSSTGPANEKLFF. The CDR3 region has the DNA TGTGCCAGCAGCTCAACAGGGCCGGCTAATGAAAAACTGTTTTTT.

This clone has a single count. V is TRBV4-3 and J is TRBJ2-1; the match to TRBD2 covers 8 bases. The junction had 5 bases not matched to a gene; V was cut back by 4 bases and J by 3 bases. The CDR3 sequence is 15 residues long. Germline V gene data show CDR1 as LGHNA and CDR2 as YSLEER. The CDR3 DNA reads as TGCGCCAGCAGCCTGGGACTAGGACGCTACAATGAGCAGTTCTTC. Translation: CASSLGLGRYNEQFF.

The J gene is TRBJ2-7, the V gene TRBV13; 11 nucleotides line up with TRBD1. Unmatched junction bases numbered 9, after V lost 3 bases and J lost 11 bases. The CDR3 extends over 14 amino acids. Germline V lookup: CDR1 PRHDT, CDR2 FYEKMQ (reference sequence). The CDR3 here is CASSFRDRGDVEYF. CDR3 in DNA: TGTGCCAGCAGCTTCCGGGACAGGGGGGATGTGGAGTACTTC.

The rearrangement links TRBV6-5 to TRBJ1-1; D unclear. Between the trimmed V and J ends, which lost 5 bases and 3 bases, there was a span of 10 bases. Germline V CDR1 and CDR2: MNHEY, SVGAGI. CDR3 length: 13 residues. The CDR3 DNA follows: TGTGCCAGCAGTCCCCTCGTGGACACTGAAGCTTTCTTT. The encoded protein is CASSPLVDTEAFF.

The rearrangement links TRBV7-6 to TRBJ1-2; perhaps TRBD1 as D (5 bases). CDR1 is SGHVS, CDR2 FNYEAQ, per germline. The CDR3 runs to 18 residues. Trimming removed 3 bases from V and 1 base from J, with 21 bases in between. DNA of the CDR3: TGTGCCAGCAGCTTGGGGACGGGTCTCTTGCCCGGTAACTATGGCTACACCTTC. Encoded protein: CASSLGTGLLPGNYGYTF.

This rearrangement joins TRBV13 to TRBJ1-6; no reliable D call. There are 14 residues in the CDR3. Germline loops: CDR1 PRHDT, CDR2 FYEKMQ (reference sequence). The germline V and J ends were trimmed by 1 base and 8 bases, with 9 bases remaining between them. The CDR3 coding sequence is TGTGCCAGCAGCTTAGAAGGGCTCGATTCACCCCTCCACTTT. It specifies CASSLEGLDSPLHF.

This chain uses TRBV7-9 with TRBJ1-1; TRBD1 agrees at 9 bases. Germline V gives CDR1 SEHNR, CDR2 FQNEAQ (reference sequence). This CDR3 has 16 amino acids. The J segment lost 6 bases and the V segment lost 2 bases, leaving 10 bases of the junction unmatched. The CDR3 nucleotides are TGTGCCAGCAGCTTAACCTCGGGACAGGGAACCGCTGAAGCTTTCTTT. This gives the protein CASSLTSGQGTAEAFF. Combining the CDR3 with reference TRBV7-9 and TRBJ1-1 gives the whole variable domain DTGVSQNPRHKITKRGQNVTFRCDPISEHNRLYWYRQTLGQGPEFLTYFQNEAQLEKSRLLSDRFSAERPKGSFSTLEIQRTEQGDSAMYLCASSLTSGQGTAEAFFGQGTRLTVV.

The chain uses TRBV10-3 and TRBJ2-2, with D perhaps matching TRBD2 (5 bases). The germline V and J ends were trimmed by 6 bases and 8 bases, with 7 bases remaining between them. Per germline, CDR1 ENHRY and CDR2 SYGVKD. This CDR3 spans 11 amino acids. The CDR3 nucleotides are TGTGCCATCAGCTGGGAGGGGGAGCTGTTTTTT. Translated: CAISWEGELFF.

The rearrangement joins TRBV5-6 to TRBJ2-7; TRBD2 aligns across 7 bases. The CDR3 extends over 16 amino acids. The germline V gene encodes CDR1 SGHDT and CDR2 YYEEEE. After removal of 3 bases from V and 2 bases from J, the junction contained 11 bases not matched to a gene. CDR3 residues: CASSSTPGRGAYEQYF. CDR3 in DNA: TGTGCCAGCAGCTCCACCCCAGGGAGGGGAGCCTACGAGCAGTACTTC.

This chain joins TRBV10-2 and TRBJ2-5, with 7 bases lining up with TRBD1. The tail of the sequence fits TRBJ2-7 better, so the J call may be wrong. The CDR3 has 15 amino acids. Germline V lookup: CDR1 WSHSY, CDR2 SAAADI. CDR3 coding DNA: TGCGCCAGCAGTGAGTCGGGACAGCGGAGCTACGAGCAGTACTTC. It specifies CASSESGQRSYEQYF.

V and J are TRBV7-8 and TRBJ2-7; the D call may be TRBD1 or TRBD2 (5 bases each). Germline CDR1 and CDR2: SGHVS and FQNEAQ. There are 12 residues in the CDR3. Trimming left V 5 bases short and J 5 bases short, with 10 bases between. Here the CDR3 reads CASSPRGHEQYF. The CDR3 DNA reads TGTGCCAGCAGCCCACGGGGACACGAGCAGTACTTC.

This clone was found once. CDR3 in amino acids: CASSVEGQGSNTGELFF. The CDR3 DNA sequence: TGTGCCAGCAGCGTAGAGGGACAGGGATCGAACACCGGGGAGCTGTTTTTT. V gene TRBV9 combines with J gene TRBJ2-2, with 9 bases that match TRBD1. Germline CDR1 reads SGDLS; CDR2 reads YYNGEE. This CDR3 is built from 17 residues. Trimming removed 0 bases from V and 0 bases from J; junction bases left unmatched: 3.

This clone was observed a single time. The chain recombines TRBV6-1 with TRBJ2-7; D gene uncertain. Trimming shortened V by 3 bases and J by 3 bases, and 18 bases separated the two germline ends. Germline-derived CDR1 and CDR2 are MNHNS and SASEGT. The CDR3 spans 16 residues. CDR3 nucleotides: TGTGCCAGCAGTGATGGCGGCACAGTTTTCGACTACGAGCAGTACTTC. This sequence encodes CASSDGGTVFDYEQYF.

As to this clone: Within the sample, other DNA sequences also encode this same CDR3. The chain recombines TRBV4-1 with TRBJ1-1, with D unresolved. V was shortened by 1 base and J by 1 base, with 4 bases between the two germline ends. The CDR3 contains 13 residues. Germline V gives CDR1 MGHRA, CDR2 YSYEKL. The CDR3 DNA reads TGCGCCAGCAGCCAAGGCGAGAACACTGAAGCTTTCTTT. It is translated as CASSQGENTEAFF.

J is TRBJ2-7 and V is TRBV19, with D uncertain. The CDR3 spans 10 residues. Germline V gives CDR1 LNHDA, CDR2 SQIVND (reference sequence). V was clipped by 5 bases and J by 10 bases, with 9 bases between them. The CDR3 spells CASSQPPQYF. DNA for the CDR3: TGTGCCAGTAGTCAACCCCCCCAGTACTTC.

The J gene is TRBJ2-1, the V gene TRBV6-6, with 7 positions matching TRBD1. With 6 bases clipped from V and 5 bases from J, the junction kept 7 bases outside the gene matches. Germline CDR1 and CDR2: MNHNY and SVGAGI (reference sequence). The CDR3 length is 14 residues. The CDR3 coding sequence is TGTGCCAGCAGCACGGACAGGATAGACAATGAGCAGTTCTTC. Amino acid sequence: CASSTDRIDNEQFF.

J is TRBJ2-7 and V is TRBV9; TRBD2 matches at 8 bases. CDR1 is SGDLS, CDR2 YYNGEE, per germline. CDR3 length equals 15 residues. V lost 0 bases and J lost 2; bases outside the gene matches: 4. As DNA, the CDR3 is TGTGCCAGCAGCGTAGGGTACGGGGGGGCCTACGAGCAGTACTTC. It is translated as CASSVGYGGAYEQYF.

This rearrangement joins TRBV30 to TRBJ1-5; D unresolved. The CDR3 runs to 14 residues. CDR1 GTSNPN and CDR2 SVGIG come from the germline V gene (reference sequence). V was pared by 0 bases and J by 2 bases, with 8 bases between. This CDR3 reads CAWSVSAGNQPQHF. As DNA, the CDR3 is TGTGCCTGGAGTGTATCGGCAGGCAATCAGCCCCAGCATTTT.

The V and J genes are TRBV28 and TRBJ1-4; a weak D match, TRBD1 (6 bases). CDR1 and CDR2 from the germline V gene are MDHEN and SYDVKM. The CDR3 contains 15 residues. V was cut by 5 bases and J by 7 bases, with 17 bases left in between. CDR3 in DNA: TGTGCCAGCAGTCAACAGGGAAGGAGTATTGAAAAACTGTTTTTT. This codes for CASSQQGRSIEKLFF.

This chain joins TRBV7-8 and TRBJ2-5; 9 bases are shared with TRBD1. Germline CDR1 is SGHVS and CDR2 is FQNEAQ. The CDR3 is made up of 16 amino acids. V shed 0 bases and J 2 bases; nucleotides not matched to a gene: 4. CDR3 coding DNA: TGTGCCAGCAGCTTAGCTTCGGGACAGGGACAAGAGACCCAGTACTTC. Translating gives CASSLASGQGQETQYF.

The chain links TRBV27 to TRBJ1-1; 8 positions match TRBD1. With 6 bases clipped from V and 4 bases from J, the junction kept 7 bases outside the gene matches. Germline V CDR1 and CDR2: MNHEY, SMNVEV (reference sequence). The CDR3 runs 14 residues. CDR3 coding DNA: TGTGCCAGCAGCCCAGGGGGCGGGATCACTGAAGCTTTCTTT. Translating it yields CASSPGGGITEAFF.

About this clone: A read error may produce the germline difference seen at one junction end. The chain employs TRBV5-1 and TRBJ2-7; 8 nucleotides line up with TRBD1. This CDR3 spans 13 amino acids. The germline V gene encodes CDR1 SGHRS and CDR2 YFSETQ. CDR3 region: CASSLDRVHEQYF. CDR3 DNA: TGCGCCAGCAGTTTGGACAGGGTGCACGAGCAGTACTTC.

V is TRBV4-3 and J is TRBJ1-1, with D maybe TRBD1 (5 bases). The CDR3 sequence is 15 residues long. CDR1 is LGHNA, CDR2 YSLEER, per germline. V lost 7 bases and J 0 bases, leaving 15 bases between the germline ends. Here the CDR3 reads CASTEDKELNTEAFF. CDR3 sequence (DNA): TGCGCCAGCACGGAGGACAAGGAATTGAACACTGAAGCTTTCTTT.

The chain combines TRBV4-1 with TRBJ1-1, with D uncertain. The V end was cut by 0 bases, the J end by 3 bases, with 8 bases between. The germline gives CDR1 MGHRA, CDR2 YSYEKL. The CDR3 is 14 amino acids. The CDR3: CASSQELAYTEAFF. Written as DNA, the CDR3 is TGCGCCAGCAGCCAAGAATTGGCGTACACTGAAGCTTTCTTT.

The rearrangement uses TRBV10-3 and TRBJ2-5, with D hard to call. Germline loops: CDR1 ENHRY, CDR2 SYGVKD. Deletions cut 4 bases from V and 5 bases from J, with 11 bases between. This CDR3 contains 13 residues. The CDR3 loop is CAISGYLVETQYF. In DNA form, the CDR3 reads TGTGCCATCAGTGGTTACTTGGTGGAGACCCAGTACTTC.

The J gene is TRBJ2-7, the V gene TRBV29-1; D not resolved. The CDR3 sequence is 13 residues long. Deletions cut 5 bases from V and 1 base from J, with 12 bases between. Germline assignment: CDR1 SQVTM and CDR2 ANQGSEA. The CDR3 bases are TGCAGCGTTCACTGGGTGGGATCCTACGAGCAGTACTTC. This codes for CSVHWVGSYEQYF.

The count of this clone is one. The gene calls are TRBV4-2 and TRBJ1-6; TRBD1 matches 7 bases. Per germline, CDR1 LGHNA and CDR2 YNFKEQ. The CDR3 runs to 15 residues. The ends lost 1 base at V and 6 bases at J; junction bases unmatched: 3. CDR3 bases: TGTGCCAGCAGCCAAGCCCGGGACAGTAATTCACCCCTCCACTTT. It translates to CASSQARDSNSPLHF.

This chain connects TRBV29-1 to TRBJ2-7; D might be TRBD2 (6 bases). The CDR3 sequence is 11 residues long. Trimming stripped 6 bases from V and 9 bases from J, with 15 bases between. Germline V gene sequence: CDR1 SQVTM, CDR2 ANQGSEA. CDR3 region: CSVSAGGAQYF. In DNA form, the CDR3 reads TGCAGCGTCAGCGCCGGCGGGGCGCAGTACTTC.

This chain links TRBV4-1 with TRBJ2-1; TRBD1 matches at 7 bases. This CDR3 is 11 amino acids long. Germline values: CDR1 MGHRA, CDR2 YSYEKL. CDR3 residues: CIGDRSNEQFF. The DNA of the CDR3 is TGCATAGGGGACAGATCTAATGAGCAGTTCTTC.